The present T cell receptor beta chain was sequenced within a study of control samples from healthy donors and cancer patients. Between the trimmed V and J ends, which lost 4 bases and 8 bases, there was a span of 15 bases. This CDR3 has 14 residues. In germline, CDR1 is LNHNV, CDR2 YYDKDF (reference sequence). The assay was immunoSEQ multiplex PCR, and TCRdb's table has in-frame clones only and misses some. This table holds under 85,000 clones, approximately 89% found once. This clone occurred once. This receptor was identified in a man aged 55 to 70 with colorectal cancer. The source material was PBMCs. The V call is TRBV15, the J call TRBJ1-5; unclear D gene. The CDR3 coding sequence is TGTGCCACCAGCATTGGGGTAAGGTACGAGCCCCAGCATTTT. Translating gives CATSIGVRYEPQHF.